Below, 22 T cell receptor beta chains from the same sample are listed, as sequenced in a study of human T cells and chemical hapten exposure. TCRdb itself ran the RACE reads through MiXCR, one entry per CDR3 protein. The sample gives approximately 59,000 distinct CDR3 sequences, around 6.1% of which show up once; roughly 3% is in the top ten. The time point was: healthy volunteer bleed at 6 weeks. RNA extraction used unfractionated whole blood as the source of total RNA. Input material: whole blood. All receptors come from a female donor in good health. Some clones in this sample may be carry-over from other donors' samples.

The genes are TRBV28 and TRBJ2-3, with D hard to call. Trimming removed 10 bases at V and 11 bases at J, with 16 bases between. The CDR3 spans 11 residues. Germline-derived CDR1 and CDR2 are MDHEN and SYDVKM. This CDR3 reads CATFGRKGQYF. Here the CDR3 DNA reads TGTGCCACCTTCGGACGAAAAGGGCAGTATTTT.

This clonotype was seen many times. The chain carries TRBV6-2 or TRBV6-3 and TRBJ2-1; 10 nucleotides line up with TRBD2. This CDR3 spans 17 amino acids. CDR1 is MNHEY and CDR2 is SVGEGT in the germline V gene. Unmatched junction bases numbered 12, after V lost 6 bases and J lost 4 bases. The CDR3 DNA follows: TGTGCCAGCAGCCATGACATACTAGCGGGAATATACAATGAGCAGTTCTTC. It is translated as CASSHDILAGIYNEQFF.

There are a few counts of this clonotype. The chain is built from TRBV5-1 and TRBJ1-3, with no clear D. The V and J ends lost 0 bases and 0 bases respectively, with 7 bases between them. This CDR3 is 15 amino acids long. Per germline, CDR1 SGHRS and CDR2 YFSETQ. In DNA, the CDR3 is TGCGCCAGCAGCTTGGACGGCAGCTCTGGAAACACCATATATTTT. Translation: CASSLDGSSGNTIYF. The whole variable domain, remainder taken from reference TRBV5-1 and TRBJ1-3, is KAGVTQTPRYLIKTRGQQVTLSCSPISGHRSVSWYQQTPGQGLQFLFEYFSETQRNKGNFPGRFSGRQFSNSRSEMNVSTLELGDSALYLCASSLDGSSGNTIYFGEGSWLTVV.

The V call is TRBV2, the J call TRBJ2-5, with D hard to call. The V gene's germline CDR1 is SNHLY and CDR2 FYNNEI. The CDR3 is made up of 14 amino acids. V lost 4 bases and J lost 1, with 10 bases in between. The CDR3 bases are TGTGCCAGCAGTGTTTTGGGATTCCAAGAGACCCAGTACTTC. Encoded protein: CASSVLGFQETQYF.

The rearrangement uses TRBV4-2 and TRBJ2-7, with 15 bases that match TRBD2. The CDR3 runs to 17 residues. The germline CDR1 and CDR2 sequences are LGHNA and YNFKEQ. Trimming removed 4 bases from V and 7 bases from J; junction bases left unmatched: 11. The CDR3 here is CASSPIGLAGGPGEQYF. In DNA, the CDR3 is TGTGCCAGCAGCCCCATTGGACTAGCGGGAGGGCCGGGAGAGCAGTACTTC.

The V gene is TRBV11-2, the J gene TRBJ2-3; D remains ambiguous. The V gene lost 5 bases and the J gene lost 1 base, with 16 bases spanning the gap. Germline V CDR1 and CDR2: SGHAT, FQNNGV. The CDR3 runs to 16 residues. CDR3 nucleotide sequence: TGTGCCAGCAGCCCTTCGGTCCTGCTAGGCACAGATACGCAGTATTTT. Residues: CASSPSVLLGTDTQYF.

This clonotype showed up many times. The chain has TRBV6-2 or TRBV6-3 and TRBJ2-7; 8 positions match TRBD1. The germline CDR1 and CDR2 sequences are MNHEY and SVGEGT. V shed 2 bases and J 4 bases; nucleotides not matched to a gene: 10. The CDR3 is made up of 16 amino acids. CDR3 in amino acids: CASSYPLRDRWYEQYF. DNA for the CDR3: TGTGCCAGCAGTTACCCCCTTCGGGACAGGTGGTACGAGCAGTACTTC.

This clonotype appeared many times. The chain employs TRBV29-1 and TRBJ1-5; 10 positions agree with TRBD1. Trimming at V came to 7 bases and at J to 1 base, leaving 4 bases not matched to a gene. The CDR3 extends over 14 amino acids. In germline, CDR1 is SQVTM, CDR2 ANQGSEA. The DNA of the CDR3 is TGCAGCGCCGGGACAGGGGAGAGCAATCAGCCCCAGCATTTT. It translates to CSAGTGESNQPQHF.

This clonotype has a count of ten or more. The chain combines TRBV5-1 with TRBJ1-1; the D is unclear. Trimming removed 0 bases at V and 0 bases at J, with 6 bases between. The CDR3 spans 14 residues. The germline V gene has CDR1 SGHRS and CDR2 YFSETQ. The CDR3 sequence: CASSLGFMNTEAFF. Written as DNA, the CDR3 is TGCGCCAGCAGCTTGGGATTCATGAACACTGAAGCTTTCTTT.

This clonotype was seen more than once but under ten times. The gene calls are TRBV7-2 and TRBJ2-5, with 16 bases matching TRBD2. Germline V CDR1 and CDR2: SGHTA, FQGNSA. The CDR3 is 18 amino acids. Trimming cost V 5 bases and J 4 bases; bases outside gene matches: 10. The CDR3 region is CASSLGTSGRARGETQYF. In DNA, the CDR3 is TGTGCCAGCAGCCTAGGGACTAGCGGGAGGGCCCGAGGAGAGACCCAGTACTTC.

This clonotype showed up many times. This chain uses TRBV30 with TRBJ2-2; 9 bases fit TRBD1. Losses at the gene ends were 6 bases for V and 2 bases for J; bases not matched to a gene: 10. Germline V CDR1 and CDR2: GTSNPN, SVGIG (reference sequence). The CDR3 runs to 16 residues. DNA of the CDR3: TGTGCCTGCCCAATTTGGACAGGGGTCAACACCGGGGAGCTGTTTTTT. Protein product: CACPIWTGVNTGELFF.

The sample holds many counts of this clonotype. The genes are TRBV20-1 and TRBJ2-7; 14 nucleotides match TRBD2. V lost 6 bases and J lost 2; bases outside the gene matches: 3. The CDR3 covers 14 residues. Germline V gene sequence: CDR1 DFQATT, CDR2 SNEGSKA (reference sequence). The CDR3 reads CSATGLAGAYEQYF. The CDR3 bases are TGCAGTGCGACGGGACTAGCGGGGGCCTACGAGCAGTACTTC.

This clonotype turned up a few times. The chain links TRBV11-2 to TRBJ2-3, with TRBD1 identical over 8 bases. The CDR3 consists of 15 residues. After removal of 5 bases from V and 4 bases from J, the junction contained 8 bases not matched to a gene. Germline V lookup: CDR1 SGHAT, CDR2 FQNNGV. CDR3 amino acids: CASSIRGQGPDTQYF. The CDR3 coding sequence is TGTGCCAGCAGCATAAGAGGACAGGGTCCAGATACGCAGTATTTT. Full variable domain (rest looked up from reference TRBV11-2 and TRBJ2-3): EAGVAQSPRYKIIEKRQSVAFWCNPISGHATLYWYQQILGQGPKLLIQFQNNGVVDDSQLPKDRFSAERLKGVDSTLKIQPAKLEDSAVYLCASSIRGQGPDTQYFGPGTRLTVL.

This clonotype showed up many times. The chain uses TRBV27 and TRBJ1-1; possible D gene TRBD1, 5 bases. The length of the CDR3 is 15 residues. Germline-derived CDR1 and CDR2 are MNHEY and SMNVEV (reference sequence). V shed 4 bases and J shed 6 bases, with 18 bases lying between them. CDR3 DNA: TGTGCCAGCAGTTCCACCGGGGCCCGCCGCCCTGAAGCTTTCTTT. Translation: CASSSTGARRPEAFF.

This clonotype was picked up many times. This rearrangement joins TRBV28 to TRBJ1-3; D remains ambiguous. V was trimmed by 5 bases and J by 0 bases, leaving 11 bases between them. Germline assignment: CDR1 MDHEN and CDR2 SYDVKM. This CDR3 is built from 15 residues. This CDR3 reads CASSPTFNSGNTIYF. The CDR3 DNA reads TGTGCCAGCAGTCCGACATTTAACTCTGGAAACACCATATATTTT.

This clonotype occurred many times. The rearrangement uses TRBV28 and TRBJ2-1; the D gene is possibly TRBD1 (5 bases). The germline V gene encodes CDR1 MDHEN and CDR2 SYDVKM. V gave up 5 bases and J gave up 10 bases, with 12 bases separating them. CDR3 length: 12 amino acids. As DNA, the CDR3 is TGTGCCAGCAGTCCCCCCGCAGGGGAGCAGTTCTTC. This sequence encodes CASSPPAGEQFF.

This clonotype turned up a few times. CDR3 protein: CAWSVGGKGRGANVLTF. The CDR3 bases are TGTGCCTGGAGTGTGGGAGGGAAGGGGCGCGGGGCCAACGTCCTGACTTTC. This chain uses TRBV30 with TRBJ2-6; TRBD2 matches 7 bases. The CDR3 length is 17 residues. The junction had 9 bases not matched to a gene; V was cut back by 0 bases and J by 4 bases. CDR1 is GTSNPN and CDR2 is SVGIG in the germline V gene (reference sequence).

Ten or more counts support this clonotype. The chain couples TRBV28 to TRBJ1-4, with D uncertain. V dropped 4 bases and J dropped 8 bases, with 17 bases sitting between them. This CDR3 is built from 15 residues. Germline V gene data show CDR1 as MDHEN and CDR2 as SYDVKM. Here the CDR3 DNA reads TGTGCCAGCAGTTCGATTCCATCCCAACGGGAAAAACTGTTTTTT. Translation: CASSSIPSQREKLFF.

This clonotype was counted between two and nine times. V is TRBV12-3 or TRBV12-4 and J is TRBJ1-2; 7 nucleotides line up with TRBD1. The CDR3 length is 13 residues. Unmatched junction bases numbered 3, after V lost 4 bases and J lost 4 bases. This chain's CDR3 is CASSSTGTYGYTF. CDR3 in DNA: TGTGCCAGCAGTTCGACAGGGACCTATGGCTACACCTTC.

This clonotype was counted at least ten times. The V gene is TRBV20-1, the J gene TRBJ2-7, with 9 bases that match TRBD1. The CDR3 is made up of 15 amino acids. Germline V gene lookup returns CDR1 DFQATT and CDR2 SNEGSKA (reference sequence). V lost 6 bases, J lost 2 bases, and 11 bases stayed unmatched. Here the CDR3 DNA reads TGCAGTGCGAGGTGGACACAGGGGGCAACCTACGAGCAGTACTTC. Its translation: CSARWTQGATYEQYF.

The V gene is TRBV9, the J gene TRBJ2-1, with D maybe TRBD1 (6 bases). CDR1 is SGDLS, CDR2 YYNGEE, per germline. The CDR3 is 13 amino acids. The V gene lost 0 bases and the J gene lost 9 bases, with 10 bases spanning the gap. The CDR3 region has the DNA TGTGCCAGCAGCGTAGGTGGGGGCCTTGAGCAGTTCTTC. Encoded protein: CASSVGGGLEQFF. Drawing the rest from reference TRBV9 and TRBJ2-1, the complete variable domain is DSGVTQTPKHLITATGQRVTLRCSPRSGDLSVYWYQQSLDQGLQFLIQYYNGEERAKGNILERFSAQQFPDLHSELNLSSLELGDSALYFCASSVGGGLEQFFGPGTRLTVL.

Many counts were recorded for this clonotype. The chain uses TRBV29-1 and TRBJ2-7, with 14 bases fitting TRBD2. The CDR3 covers 12 residues. Germline values: CDR1 SQVTM, CDR2 ANQGSEA. Unmatched junction bases numbered 4, after V lost 8 bases and J lost 7 bases. The CDR3 reads CSLGLAGVEQYF. The CDR3 region has the DNA TGCAGCTTGGGACTAGCGGGAGTGGAGCAGTACTTC.